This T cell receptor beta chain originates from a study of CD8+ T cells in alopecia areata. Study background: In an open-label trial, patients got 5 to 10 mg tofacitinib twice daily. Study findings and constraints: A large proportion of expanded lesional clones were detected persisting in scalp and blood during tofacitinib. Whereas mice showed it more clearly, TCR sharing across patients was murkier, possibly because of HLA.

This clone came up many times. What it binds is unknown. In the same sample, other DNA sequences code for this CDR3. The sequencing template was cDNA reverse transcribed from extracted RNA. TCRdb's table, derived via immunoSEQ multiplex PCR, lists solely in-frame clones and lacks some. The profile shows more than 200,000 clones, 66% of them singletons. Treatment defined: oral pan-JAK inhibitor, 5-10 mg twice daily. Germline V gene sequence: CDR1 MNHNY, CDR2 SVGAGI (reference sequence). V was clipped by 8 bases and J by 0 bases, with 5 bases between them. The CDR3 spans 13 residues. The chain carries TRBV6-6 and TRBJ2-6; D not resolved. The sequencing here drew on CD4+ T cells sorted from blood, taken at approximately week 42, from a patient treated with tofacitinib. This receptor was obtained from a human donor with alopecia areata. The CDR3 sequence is CASSGSGANVLTF. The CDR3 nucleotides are TGTGCCAGCTCGGGCTCTGGGGCCAACGTCCTGACTTTC.